Listed below are T cell receptor beta chains from one sample, sequenced in a study of CD8 T cells in Susac syndrome. TCRdb analysed the immunoSEQ multiplex PCR reads with MiXCR anew, one entry per CDR3 protein. The top ten hold 0.065% to 0.09% of the sample, which has 95,000 to 150,000 distinct CDR3 sequences, around 96% seen once. Specimen: CD4+ T cells from PBMCs. The receptors derive from a human donor in good health. Both conserved end residues are part of each CDR3. A D gene is named only where the DNA matches it firmly. Some rows mark clone size as missing; the rest say once, few, many or name a class of expanded clone.

TRBV6-2/TRBV6-3	TRBD1	TRBJ2-5	-	TGTGCCAGCAGCTCCCCCGGCAGGGGGCAAGAGACCCAGTACTTC	CASSSPGRGQETQYF
TRBV5-1	TRBD1	TRBJ2-7	-	TGCGCCAGCAGCTTGGTCGGACAGGTCTACGAGCAGTACTTC	CASSLVGQVYEQYF
TRBV29-1	TRBD2	TRBJ2-5	-	TGCAGCGTTGTTCGGGCGGGAGGGGCACCGGAGACCCAGTACTTC	CSVVRAGGAPETQYF
TRBV2	TRBD2	TRBJ2-5	-	TGTGCCAGCAGTACGGGACTAGCGGGAGGAGAGACCCAGTACTTC	CASSTGLAGGETQYF
TRBV30	-	TRBJ1-6	few	TGTGCCTGGCGTGACCAAAATTCACCCCTCCACTTT	CAWRDQNSPLHF
TRBV7-2	TRBD1	TRBJ1-2	-	TGTGCCAGCAGCCAGGGGGGAGGCTACACCTTC	CASSQGGGYTF
TRBV4-3	-	TRBJ1-1	-	TGCGCCAGCAGCCAAGTGCTGCGGGTAACTGAAGCTTTCTTT	CASSQVLRVTEAFF
TRBV12-3/TRBV12-4	-	TRBJ1-5	-	TGTGCCAGCAGTTTCCCTCGTCAGCCCCAGCATTTT	CASSFPRQPQHF
TRBV5-4	TRBD2	TRBJ2-7	-	TGTGCCAGCAGCCTAGGACTAGCGAACTACGAGCAGTACTTC	CASSLGLANYEQYF
TRBV5-6	-	TRBJ2-7	-	TGTGCCAGCTCCAGAGGTTACTCCTACGAGCAGTACTTC	CASSRGYSYEQYF
TRBV5-1	-	TRBJ2-5	once	TGCGCCAGCAGTCGCAGGGGCTCAGAAGAGACCCAGTACTTC	CASSRRGSEETQYF
TRBV7-2	-	TRBJ2-7	-	TGTGCCAGCAGCTCGATACAGAGAAGCTACGAGCAGTACTTC	CASSSIQRSYEQYF
TRBV6-6	TRBD1	TRBJ1-1	-	TGTGCCAGCAGTTCCCGGACAGGGTTGAACACTGAAGCTTTCTTT	CASSSRTGLNTEAFF
TRBV6-6	-	TRBJ2-4	-	TGTGCCAGCGTCACTCCCGGTAGGGACATTCAGTACTTC	CASVTPGRDIQYF
TRBV20-1	TRBD1	TRBJ1-3	-	TGCAGTGCTAGAGGGGACAGGGATGGAAACACCATATATTTT	CSARGDRDGNTIYF
TRBV5-1	TRBD2	TRBJ2-1	-	TGCGCCAGCAGATCGGCGGGCCTAGCGGGAGAAGGGGAGCAGTTCTTC	CASRSAGLAGEGEQFF
TRBV7-9	-	TRBJ1-5	-	TGTGCCAGCAGCTTAGTAGGAGATGGCAATCAGCCCCAGCATTTT	CASSLVGDGNQPQHF
TRBV6-1	-	TRBJ1-3	-	TGTGCCAGCAGCCGGAGACAGCTTAGCTCTGGAAACACCATATATTTT	CASSRRQLSSGNTIYF
TRBV18	-	TRBJ1-5	-	TGTGCCAGCTCACCCGGGCCTTCGGGGAGGGCGGGTCAGCCCCAGCATTTT	CASSPGPSGRAGQPQHF
TRBV29-1	TRBD1	TRBJ1-2	-	TGCAGCGTTGAGGGATCAGACAGGGGAGGGAACTATGGCTACACCTTC	CSVEGSDRGGNYGYTF
TRBV21-1	-	TRBJ1-1	-	TGTGCCAGCACCCAGCGGGACAGGGAGGCGAACACTGAAGCTTTCTTT	CASTQRDREANTEAFF
TRBV2	TRBD2	TRBJ2-1	-	TGTGCCACAAGTCGGACTAGCGGGATGAATGAGCAGTTCTTC	CATSRTSGMNEQFF
TRBV19	-	TRBJ2-1	-	TGTGCCAGTAGCCCGTTTGGGGGTTCCTACAATGAGCAGTTCTTC	CASSPFGGSYNEQFF
TRBV12-3/TRBV12-4	-	TRBJ1-1	-	TGTGCCAGCAGTTCCAGCATGAACACTGAAGCTTTCTTT	CASSSSMNTEAFF
TRBV12-3/TRBV12-4	TRBD2	TRBJ2-3	-	TGTGCCAGCAGTTTGGGGGGGAGGCTGGCAGATACGCAGTATTTT	CASSLGGRLADTQYF
TRBV29-1	TRBD2	TRBJ2-3	once	TGCAGCGCTTGGACTAGCGAGAGGGAAGATACGCAGTATTTT	CSAWTSEREDTQYF
TRBV9	TRBD2	TRBJ2-3	-	TGTGCCAGCAGCGTTGGACTAGCGACTAGCACAGATACGCAGTATTTT	CASSVGLATSTDTQYF
TRBV5-4	-	TRBJ2-7	-	TGTGCCAGCAGCTTGCCCAGGGAGGCATCCAAGCAGTACTTC	CASSLPREASKQYF
TRBV5-6	TRBD2	TRBJ2-2	-	TGTGCCAGCAGCCCGAGACTAGCGGTGAACACCGGGGAGCTGTTTTTT	CASSPRLAVNTGELFF
TRBV20-1	-	TRBJ1-2	once	TGCAGTGCTAGAGTAAGACAGGCGCATGGCTACACCTTC	CSARVRQAHGYTF
TRBV4-3	TRBD1	TRBJ2-5	-	TGCGCCAGCAGCCGCGCGGGACAGGAAGAAGAGACCCAGTACTTC	CASSRAGQEEETQYF
TRBV5-1	TRBD1	TRBJ1-4	-	TGCGCCAGCAGCTTGGGTCAGGGGGTCCCTGAAAAACTGTTTTTT	CASSLGQGVPEKLFF
TRBV7-2	-	TRBJ1-1	-	TGTGCCAGCAGCTTAACGTACACTGAAGCTTTCTTT	CASSLTYTEAFF
TRBV6-2/TRBV6-3	-	TRBJ1-4	-	TGTGCCAGCAGGACCGGACAGACCAACCTTGAAAAACTGTTTTTT	CASRTGQTNLEKLFF
TRBV30	-	TRBJ2-2	-	TGTGCCTGGATGTTCGGTTTAGGAGGGGTAGCCGGGGAGCTGTTTTTT	CAWMFGLGGVAGELFF
TRBV12-3/TRBV12-4	-	TRBJ1-1	once	TGTGCCAGCATCCCGACCATATACCACACTGAAGCTTTCTTT	CASIPTIYHTEAFF
TRBV7-2	-	TRBJ2-5	-	TGTGCCAGCAGCCTAGACGTCCGGCAAGAGACCCAGTACTTC	CASSLDVRQETQYF
TRBV7-2	-	TRBJ1-1	-	TGTGCCAGCAGCACTCCGACGGGCCCCAAAGCTTTCTTT	CASSTPTGPKAFF
TRBV30	-	TRBJ1-5	-	TGTGCCTGGAGTGGGGGGAGGAATCAGCCCCAGCATTTT	CAWSGGRNQPQHF
TRBV5-6	TRBD1	TRBJ1-1	-	TGTGCCAGCAGCTTGTTTAACAGGGGAGGGACTGAAGCTTTCTTT	CASSLFNRGGTEAFF
TRBV6-5	-	TRBJ2-7	-	TGTGCCAGCCAACCTAGCCGGAGACGGGACGAGCAGTACTTC	CASQPSRRRDEQYF